This T cell receptor (beta chain) was identified during a study of blood T cell repertoires in COVID-19. Study context: The samples span acute and convalescent COVID-19 from the United States, Italy and Spain.

Using immunoSEQ multiplex PCR, the repertoire was profiled, and TCRdb retains in-frame clones only, with some absent. The sample records around 70,000 clones, about 92% being singletons. The CDR3 covers 16 residues. The ends were cut back, 5 bases at V and 2 bases at J, with 18 bases in the middle. Germline assignment: CDR1 LGHDT and CDR2 YNNKEL (reference sequence). The sample comprised peripheral blood. The source of this sequence is a man aged 50 to 60 with acute or convalescent COVID-19. This chain joins TRBV3-1 (or the pseudogene TRBV3-2) and TRBJ1-1, with a possible D match to TRBD1 (5 bases). The CDR3: CASSWGGPGLNTEAFF. The CDR3 bases are TGTGCCAGCAGCTGGGGGGGACCCGGTCTCAACACTGAAGCTTTCTTT.